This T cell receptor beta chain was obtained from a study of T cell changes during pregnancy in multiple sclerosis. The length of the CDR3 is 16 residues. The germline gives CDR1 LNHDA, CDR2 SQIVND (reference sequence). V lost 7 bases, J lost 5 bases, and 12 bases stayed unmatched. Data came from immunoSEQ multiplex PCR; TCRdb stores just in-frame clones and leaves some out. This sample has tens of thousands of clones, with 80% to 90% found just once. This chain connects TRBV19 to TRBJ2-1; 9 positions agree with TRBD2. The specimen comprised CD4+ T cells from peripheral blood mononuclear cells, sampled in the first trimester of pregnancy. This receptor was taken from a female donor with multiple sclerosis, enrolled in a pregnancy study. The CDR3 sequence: CASMKLSGGINNEQFF. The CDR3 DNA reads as TGTGCCAGTATGAAGTTGAGCGGGGGGATTAACAATGAGCAGTTCTTC.